This T cell receptor beta chain was observed in a study of OX40 agonist ivuxolimab in advanced cancers. Study summary: Two cutaneous melanoma patients and one hepatocellular carcinoma patient, three in all, had partial responses.

Study results and limitations: CD8+ T cells (on average) carried more expanded clones than CD4+ T cells.

Enrollment shut out patients with autoimmune disease history or systemic immunosuppression. Profiled with immunoSEQ multiplex PCR; TCRdb holds only in-frame clones, not every one. Of roughly 120,000 clones in the sample, roughly 90% were seen once. CDR1 and CDR2 from the germline V gene are LNHDA and SQIVND (reference sequence). The ends lost 5 bases at V and 6 bases at J; junction bases unmatched: 9. The CDR3 spans 14 residues. This clone was observed a single time. The antigen is undetermined. V gene TRBV19 combines with J gene TRBJ2-5; 7 bases are shared with TRBD2. The source material was CD4+ or CD8+ T cells sorted from blood, sampled in a trial of the OX40 agonist ivuxolimab. The origin of this receptor is an adult with an advanced solid tumor such as melanoma, head and neck, liver or kidney cancer. Here the CDR3 reads CASSLSGWGKTQYF. In nucleotides, the CDR3 is TGTGCCAGTAGTCTTAGCGGGTGGGGCAAGACCCAGTACTTC.